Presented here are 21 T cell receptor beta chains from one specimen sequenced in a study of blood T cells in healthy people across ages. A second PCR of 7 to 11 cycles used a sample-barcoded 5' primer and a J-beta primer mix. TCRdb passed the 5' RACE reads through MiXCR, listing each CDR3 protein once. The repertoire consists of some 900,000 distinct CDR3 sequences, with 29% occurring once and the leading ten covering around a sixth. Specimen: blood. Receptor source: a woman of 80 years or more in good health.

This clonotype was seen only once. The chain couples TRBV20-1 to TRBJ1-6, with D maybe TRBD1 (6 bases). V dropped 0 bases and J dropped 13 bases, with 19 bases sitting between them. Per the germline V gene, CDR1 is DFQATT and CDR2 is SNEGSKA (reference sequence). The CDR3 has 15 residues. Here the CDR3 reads CSARDRGGNSVPLHF. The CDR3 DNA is TGCAGTGCTAGAGATCGAGGGGGGAATTCAGTCCCCCTCCACTTT.

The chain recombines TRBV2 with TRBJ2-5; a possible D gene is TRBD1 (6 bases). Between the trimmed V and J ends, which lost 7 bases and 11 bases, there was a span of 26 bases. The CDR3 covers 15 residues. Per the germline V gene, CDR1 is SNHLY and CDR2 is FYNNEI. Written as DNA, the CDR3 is TGTGCCAGCATCGGACAACCGACAGGTTTCAATGAGCAGTACTTC. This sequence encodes CASIGQPTGFNEQYF. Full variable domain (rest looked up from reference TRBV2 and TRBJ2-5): EPEVTQTPSHQVTQMGQEVILRCVPISNHLYFYWYRQILGQKVEFLVSFYNNEISEKSEIFDDQFSVERPDGSNFTLKIRSTKLEDSAMYFCASIGQPTGFNEQYFGPGTRLLVL.

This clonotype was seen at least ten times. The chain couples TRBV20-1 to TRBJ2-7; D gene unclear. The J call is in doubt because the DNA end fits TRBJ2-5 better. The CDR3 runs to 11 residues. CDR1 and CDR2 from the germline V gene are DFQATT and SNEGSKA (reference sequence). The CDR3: CSAAIVETQYF. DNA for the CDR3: TGCAGTGCTGCCATAGTTGAGACCCAGTACTTC.

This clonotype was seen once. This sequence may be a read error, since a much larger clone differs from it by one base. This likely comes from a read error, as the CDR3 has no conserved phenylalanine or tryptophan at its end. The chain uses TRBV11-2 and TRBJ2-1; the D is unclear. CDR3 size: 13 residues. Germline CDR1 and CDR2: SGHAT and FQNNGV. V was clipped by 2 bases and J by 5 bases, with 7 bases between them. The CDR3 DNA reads TGTGCCAGCAGCTTACTTAGAGACAATGAGCAGTTCGTC. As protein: CASSLLRDNEQFV.

The CDR3 here is CASRRGDLNQPQHF. CDR3 sequence (DNA): TGTGCCAGCAGGAGAGGGGATCTCAATCAGCCCCAGCATTTT. This chain joins TRBV2 and TRBJ1-5; TRBD1 might be the D (5 bases). CDR1 and CDR2 (germline): SNHLY, FYNNEI. This CDR3 has 14 amino acids. V shed 6 bases and J shed 3 bases, with 12 bases lying between them.

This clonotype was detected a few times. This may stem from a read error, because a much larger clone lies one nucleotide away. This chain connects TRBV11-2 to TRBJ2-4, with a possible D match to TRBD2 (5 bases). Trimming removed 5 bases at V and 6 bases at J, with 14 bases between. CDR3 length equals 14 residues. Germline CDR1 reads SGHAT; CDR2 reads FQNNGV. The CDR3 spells CASSPVGGRNIQYF. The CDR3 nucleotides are TGTGCCAGCAGCCCCGTCGGAGGTCGAAACATTCAGTACTTC.

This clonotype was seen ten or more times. The CDR3 spells CASNRGGRDEKLFF. CDR3 coding DNA: TGTGCCAGCAACCGAGGAGGCAGGGATGAAAAACTGTTTTTT. The chain employs TRBV4-2 and TRBJ1-4; TRBD1 is a possible D gene (5 bases). Per germline, CDR1 LGHNA and CDR2 YNFKEQ. This CDR3 is built from 14 residues. V shed 7 bases and J shed 6 bases, with 15 bases lying between them.

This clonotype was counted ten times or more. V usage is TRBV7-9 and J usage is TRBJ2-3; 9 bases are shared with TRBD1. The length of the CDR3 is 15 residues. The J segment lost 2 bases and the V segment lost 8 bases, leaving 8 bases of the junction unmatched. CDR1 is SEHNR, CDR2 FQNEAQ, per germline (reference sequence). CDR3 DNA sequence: TGTGCCAGCTTGGAACAGGGGGCATCCACAGATACGCAGTATTTT. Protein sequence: CASLEQGASTDTQYF.

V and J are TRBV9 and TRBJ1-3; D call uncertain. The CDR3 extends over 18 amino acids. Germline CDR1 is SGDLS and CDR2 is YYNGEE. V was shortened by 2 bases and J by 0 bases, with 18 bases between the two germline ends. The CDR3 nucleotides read TGTGCCAGCAGCGTTGAGTTGACAATTTGGTTCTCTGGAAACACCATATATTTT. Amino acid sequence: CASSVELTIWFSGNTIYF.

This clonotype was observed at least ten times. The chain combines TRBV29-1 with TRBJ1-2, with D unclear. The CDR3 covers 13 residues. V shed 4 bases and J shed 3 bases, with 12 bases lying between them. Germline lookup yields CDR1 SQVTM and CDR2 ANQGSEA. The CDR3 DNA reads TGCAGCGTTGGATCTTCGTCCGACTATGGCTACACCTTC. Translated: CSVGSSSDYGYTF.

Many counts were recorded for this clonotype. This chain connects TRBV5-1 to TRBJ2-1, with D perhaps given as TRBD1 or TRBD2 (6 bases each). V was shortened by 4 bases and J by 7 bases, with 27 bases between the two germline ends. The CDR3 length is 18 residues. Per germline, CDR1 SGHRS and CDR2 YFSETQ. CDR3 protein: CASSAGTGAGPSNNEQFF. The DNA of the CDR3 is TGCGCCAGCAGCGCGGGGACGGGGGCAGGTCCTTCTAATAATGAGCAGTTCTTC.

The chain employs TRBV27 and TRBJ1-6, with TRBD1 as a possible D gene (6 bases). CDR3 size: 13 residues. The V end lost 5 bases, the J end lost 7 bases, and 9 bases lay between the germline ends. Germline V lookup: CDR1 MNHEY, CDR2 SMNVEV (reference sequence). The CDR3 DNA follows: TGTGCCAGCAGTACAGGGAAGAATTCACCCCTCCACTTT. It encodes CASSTGKNSPLHF.

The CDR3 nucleotides are TGTGCCAGCAGCCCCGAGACAGGGATAGGCCAGCCCCAGCATTTT. Translation gives CASSPETGIGQPQHF. This chain uses TRBV2 with TRBJ1-5, with 7 positions matching TRBD1. The CDR3 runs 15 residues. From germline, CDR1 is SNHLY and CDR2 FYNNEI. V was clipped by 6 bases and J by 7 bases; unmatched bases: 12.

The CDR3 loop is CASSSAGGSTEAFF. In nucleotides, the CDR3 is TGTGCCAGCAGCTCCGCCGGGGGGAGTACTGAAGCTTTCTTT. The chain links TRBV7-2 to TRBJ1-1; perhaps TRBD1 as D (5 bases). The CDR3 contains 14 residues. V lost 4 bases, J lost 5 bases, and 14 bases lay in between. CDR1 and CDR2 (germline): SGHTA, FQGNSA.

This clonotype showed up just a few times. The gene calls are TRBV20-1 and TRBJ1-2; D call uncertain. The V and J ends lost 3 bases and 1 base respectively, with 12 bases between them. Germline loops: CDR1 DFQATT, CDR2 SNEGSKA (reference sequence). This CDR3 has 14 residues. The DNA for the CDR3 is TGCAGTGCTAGGTCGTCAGGAAGTAACTATGGCTACACCTTC. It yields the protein CSARSSGSNYGYTF.

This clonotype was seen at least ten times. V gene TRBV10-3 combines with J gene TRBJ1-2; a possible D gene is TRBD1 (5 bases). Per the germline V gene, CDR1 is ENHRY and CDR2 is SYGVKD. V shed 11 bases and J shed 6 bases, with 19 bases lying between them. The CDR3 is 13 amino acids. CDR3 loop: CALSRQPSNGYTF. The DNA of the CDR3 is TGTGCCTTATCCAGACAGCCGAGTAATGGCTACACCTTC.

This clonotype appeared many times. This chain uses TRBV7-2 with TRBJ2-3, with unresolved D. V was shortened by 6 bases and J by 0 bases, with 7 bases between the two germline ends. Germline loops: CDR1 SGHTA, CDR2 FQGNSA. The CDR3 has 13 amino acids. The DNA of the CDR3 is TGTGCCAGCAGACCATCTAGCACAGATACGCAGTATTTT. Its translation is CASRPSSTDTQYF.

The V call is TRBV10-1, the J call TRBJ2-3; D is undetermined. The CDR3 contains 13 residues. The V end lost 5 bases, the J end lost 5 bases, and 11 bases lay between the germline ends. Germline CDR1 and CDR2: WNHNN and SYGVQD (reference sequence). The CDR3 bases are TGCGCCAGCAGTACCCACTACCAAGATACGCAGTATTTT. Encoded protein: CASSTHYQDTQYF.

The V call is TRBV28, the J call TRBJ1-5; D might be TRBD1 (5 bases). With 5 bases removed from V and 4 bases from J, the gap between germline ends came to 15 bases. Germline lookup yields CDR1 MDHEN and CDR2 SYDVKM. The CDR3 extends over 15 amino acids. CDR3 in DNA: TGTGCCAGCAGTGTCAGACAGATTTTAAATCAGCCCCAGCATTTT. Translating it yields CASSVRQILNQPQHF.

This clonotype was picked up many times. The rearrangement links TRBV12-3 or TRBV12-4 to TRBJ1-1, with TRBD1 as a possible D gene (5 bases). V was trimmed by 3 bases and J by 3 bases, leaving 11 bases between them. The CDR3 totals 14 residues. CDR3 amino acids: CASSLRGGDTEAFF. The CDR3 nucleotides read TGTGCCAGCAGTTTGAGAGGAGGGGACACTGAAGCTTTCTTT.

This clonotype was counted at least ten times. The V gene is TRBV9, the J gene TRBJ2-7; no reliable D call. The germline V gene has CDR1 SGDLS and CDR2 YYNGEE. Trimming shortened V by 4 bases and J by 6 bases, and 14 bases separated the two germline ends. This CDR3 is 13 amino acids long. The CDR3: CASSRTPGGEQYF. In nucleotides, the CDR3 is TGTGCCAGCAGCCGCACTCCCGGTGGCGAGCAGTACTTC.